This TCR beta chain is drawn from a study of blood T cells in healthy people across ages (dated by TCRdb to 2015 to 2017). For the wider study: In model experiments, template switching captured roughly one uniquely barcoded TCR beta cDNA molecule for every two T cells. Age-related changes in TCR beta repertoire diversity were measured in the study by deep sequencing normalized with unique cDNA molecular identifiers. The donors were split into four age groups: young (average about 15 years), middle-aged (around 37), aged (more than 55) and long-lived (over 80). To avoid experimental bias, donors of different ages were spread randomly across the sequencing lanes. Using the same blood draw, the study looked at two additional independent replicas of 1 million unique cDNA reads for two donors, one aged 18 to 29 and the other aged 80 or older.

Including the terminal cysteine and phenylalanine, the CDR3 comprises 14 residues. Solely the CDR3 DNA is kept, with 42 bases framed from the first base. V was cut back by 0 bases and J by 0 bases, leaving a gap of 5 bases between them. CDR1 and CDR2 (SGDLS, YYNGEE) derive from the germline V gene. Donors were 30 to 45 systemically healthy Caucasian individuals from Russia aged 6 to 90 years. Each donor gave 9 to 10 milliliters of peripheral blood, collected into EDTA-treated Vacutainer tubes. Ficoll-Paque density-gradient centrifugation was used to isolate PBMCs, with at least 6 million obtained per sample. Total RNA, at least 5.5 micrograms per sample, was extracted from PBMCs with Trizol reagent. The percentages of naive CD45RAhigh/CD27high T cells were determined by flow cytometry on a PBMC aliquot from every donor. Overall results and qualifications from the work: Observed TCR beta diversity per million T cells fell roughly linearly with age, and a significant reduction was already apparent by age around 40. Donor CMV infection status was unknown, potentially confounding age-related changes in expanded clonotypes. Estimates of total diversity from one million sequenced T cells were regarded as lower bounds and underestimates. Compared with the aged group, the long-lived group had more naive CD4+ T cells, fewer expanded clones and increased TCR diversity, suggesting age selection. Since profiling was done on bulk unsorted PBMCs, naive and antigen-experienced compartments could not be conclusively compared. There was a strong correlation between observed TCR beta diversity and the percentage of naive T cells measured by flow cytometry.

Library preparation employed 5' RACE. Reads for this sample came from an Illumina HiSeq 2500. The second PCR ran for roughly 7 to 11 cycles and used a J-beta primer mix along with a sample-barcoded 5' primer. A template-switch 5' adaptor carrying 12 random nucleotides introduced a unique molecular identifier onto each TCR beta cDNA molecule. Each sample yielded at least 3 million CDR3-containing paired-end reads. First-strand cDNA was synthesized from all RNA with the Mint cDNA synthesis kit, primed by a TRBC-specific oligonucleotide. Following uracil-DNA glycosylase treatment, all cDNA underwent a first 18-cycle PCR with the universal primers M1SS and BC2_uni_R. Per the original workflow: For normalization, 1 million high-quality reads, each with a distinct molecular identifier, were randomly selected from each sample. Instead of being binned into consensus sequences, reads with shared molecular identifiers were discarded. MiTCR, run with a Q25 quality threshold and the strictest error-elimination algorithm, handled CDR3 identification, clonotype clustering and error correction. Lower-bound total TCR beta diversity was estimated with a nonparametric unseen species model using Euler transformation. Starting from the raw public reads, TCRdb applied fastp trimming at Q25, assembled clones with MiXCR and retained in-frame beta chains. Rows are unified per CDR3 protein, each entry keeping the most common DNA and genes. Clone size and V and J calls follow TCRdb, not the original study. Counted in this sample were about 1.5 million distinct CDR3 sequences; around 40% of them appeared once. The ten biggest clones cover about 4% of the sample.

Comments on this clonotype: What antigen it recognizes has not been identified. Base-call qualities are not available, and no considerably larger clone is one nucleotide away.

The TCR sequence derives from a woman in her late teens or twenties in good health. Input material: blood. The rearranged chain carries TRBV9 and TRBJ2-3, with the identity of the D gene unclear. The bases read TGTGCCAGCAGCGTAGTCCTGAGCACAGATACGCAGTATTTT. Translated, this is CASSVVLSTDTQYF.